The sequence of this T cell receptor (beta chain) was determined in a study of vaccination effects on CD4 cells after COVID-19. Across the whole study: The study obtained samples from a couple of convalescent patients 16 days and one week before vaccination.

ViraFEST used viral peptide pools to expand antigen-specific CD4+ T cells before sequencing. Culture proceeded for about 11 days, and CD4+ T cells were then isolated. This individual tested PCR-positive for SARS-CoV-2 infection between March and December 2020. Half the medium was swapped for IL-2 medium on days 3 and 7. Germline V gene lookup returns CDR1 SGHRS and CDR2 YFSETQ. This CDR3 has 15 residues. The V end was cut by 4 bases, the J end by 2 bases, with 12 bases between. This table comes from immunoSEQ multiplex PCR, and its TCRdb copy is limited to in-frame clones, with some not included. This sample has tens of thousands of clones; more than 60% occur once, and the top ten carry roughly 37%. Details on this clone: What it binds is unknown. Other nucleotide sequences in the sample specify the same CDR3.

Specimen: CD4+ T cells from PBMCs cultured with a peptide pool, collected before COVID-19 vaccination. This TCR came from a human donor who had a prior SARS-CoV-2 infection. The chain joins TRBV5-1 to TRBJ2-2, with a possible D match to TRBD2 (6 bases). The CDR3 reads CASSPRGTNTGELFF. Here the CDR3 DNA reads TGCGCCAGCAGCCCTCGGGGGACCAACACCGGGGAGCTGTTTTTT.